What follows are 23 T cell receptor beta chains derived from one specimen sequenced in a study of blood T cell repertoires in COVID-19. Sequencing used immunoSEQ multiplex PCR; TCRdb keeps in-frame clones, though not all of them. The sample has approximately 200,000 clones, 84% seen once. The sequenced material came from peripheral blood. The receptors originated from a woman older than 75 with COVID-19, enrolled during active disease.

This clone was picked up one time. The J gene is TRBJ2-2, the V gene TRBV15, with D perhaps TRBD1 (5 bases). This CDR3 has 14 residues. The germline V and J ends were trimmed by 1 base and 4 bases, with 7 bases remaining between them. The germline CDR1 and CDR2 sequences are LNHNV and YYDKDF (reference sequence). Here the CDR3 DNA reads TGTGCCACCAGCAGAGCAGGGTTCACCGGGGAGCTGTTTTTT. Translation gives CATSRAGFTGELFF.

The chain links TRBV19 to TRBJ2-5; weak D call: TRBD2 (5 bases). The CDR3 is made up of 14 amino acids. V dropped 4 bases and J dropped 1 base, with 10 bases sitting between them. Germline V gives CDR1 LNHDA, CDR2 SQIVND (reference sequence). The CDR3 region is CASSTGRGQETQYF. CDR3 bases: TGTGCCAGTAGTACCGGACGGGGCCAAGAGACCCAGTACTTC.

This clone was seen a single time. The chain joins TRBV19 to TRBJ2-2, with D possibly TRBD1 on 6 matching bases. This CDR3 comprises 14 residues. Trimming took off 0 bases at V and 6 bases at J, with 8 bases between the two ends. Germline CDR1 is LNHDA and CDR2 is SQIVND (reference sequence). CDR3 residues: CASSIDTGSGELFF. The DNA for the CDR3 is TGTGCCAGTAGTATAGATACAGGGTCCGGGGAGCTGTTTTTT.

The chain employs TRBV7-3 and TRBJ1-6; D gene unclear. The germline gives CDR1 SGHTA, CDR2 FQGTGA. The CDR3 is 14 amino acids. Trimming cost V 1 base and J 9 bases, with 10 bases left between them. The CDR3 is CASSLNSPGSPLHF. CDR3 nucleotide sequence: TGTGCCAGCAGCTTAAACAGTCCCGGTTCACCCCTCCACTTT.

This clone was counted many times. The V call is TRBV6-2 or TRBV6-3, the J call TRBJ2-7, with D possibly TRBD1 on 6 matching bases. With 5 bases removed from V and 0 bases from J, the gap between germline ends came to 8 bases. This CDR3 is 13 amino acids long. Germline CDR1 MNHEY, CDR2 SVGEGT. CDR3 sequence reads: CASSRGSSYEQYF. In nucleotides, the CDR3 is TGTGCCAGCAGTAGGGGGAGCTCCTACGAGCAGTACTTC.

This rearrangement joins TRBV6-2 or TRBV6-3 to TRBJ1-1; tentatively, D is TRBD1 (5 bases). The CDR3 is 14 residues long. Germline V gene data show CDR1 as MNHEY and CDR2 as SVGEGT. Trimming pared 0 bases from V and 1 base from J, leaving 6 bases between. The CDR3 coding sequence is TGTGCCAGCAGTTACTCAGACAGGAACACTGAAGCTTTCTTT. Its protein is CASSYSDRNTEAFF.

The chain links TRBV2 to TRBJ2-7; possibly TRBD2 for D (5 bases). The germline V gene encodes CDR1 SNHLY and CDR2 FYNNEI. The CDR3 is 15 residues long. The V end was cut by 2 bases, the J end by 3 bases, with 14 bases between. Here the CDR3 DNA reads TGTGCCAGCAGTGAACCCCCCGGGAACGACTACGAGCAGTACTTC. This codes for CASSEPPGNDYEQYF. Full variable domain (remainder filled in from reference TRBV2 and TRBJ2-7): EPEVTQTPSHQVTQMGQEVILRCVPISNHLYFYWYRQILGQKVEFLVSFYNNEISEKSEIFDDQFSVERPDGSNFTLKIRSTKLEDSAMYFCASSEPPGNDYEQYFGPGTRLTVT.

The rearrangement uses TRBV2 and TRBJ1-2; maybe TRBD1 (6 bases). The V gene lost 1 base and the J gene lost 2 bases, with 11 bases spanning the gap. The CDR3 spans 15 residues. Per germline, CDR1 SNHLY and CDR2 FYNNEI. The DNA for the CDR3 is TGTGCCAGCAGTGAAGGATCCGGGACAAACTATGGCTACACCTTC. Its translation: CASSEGSGTNYGYTF.

Ten or more counts support this clone. The chain couples TRBV28 to TRBJ2-7; TRBD2 agrees at 11 bases. This CDR3 contains 14 residues. Germline lookup yields CDR1 MDHEN and CDR2 SYDVKM. V lost 6 bases, J lost 4 bases, and 5 bases stayed unmatched. The CDR3 nucleotides read TGTGCCAGCAGCCGTACTAGCGGGAGATACGAGCAGTACTTC. It specifies CASSRTSGRYEQYF.

The DNA for the CDR3 is TGTGCCAGCACCCCCGGCGGAGCAACTAATGAAAAACTGTTTTTT. It encodes CASTPGGATNEKLFF. The chain employs TRBV3-1 (or the pseudogene TRBV3-2) and TRBJ1-4; D is ambiguous. Germline V gene data show CDR1 as LGHDT and CDR2 as YNNKEL (reference sequence). Trimming pared 7 bases from V and 0 bases from J, leaving 12 bases between. The CDR3 extends over 15 amino acids.

The rearrangement joins TRBV7-9 to TRBJ1-2; tentatively, D is TRBD1 (5 bases). This CDR3 is 16 amino acids long. CDR1 and CDR2 from the germline V gene are SEHNR and FQNEAQ (reference sequence). Trimming cost V 5 bases and J 3 bases, with 19 bases left between them. The CDR3 loop is CASSQGAGGFYYGYTF. The DNA for the CDR3 is TGTGCCAGCAGCCAGGGAGCGGGGGGTTTTTACTATGGCTACACCTTC.

V gene TRBV3-1 (or the pseudogene TRBV3-2) combines with J gene TRBJ1-4, with D unclear. The V gene's germline CDR1 is LGHDT and CDR2 YNNKEL (reference sequence). The CDR3 consists of 14 residues. Trimming stripped 8 bases from V and 1 base from J, with 11 bases between. CDR3: CASRYSGTNEKLFF. In DNA, the CDR3 is TGTGCCAGCCGGTACAGCGGAACTAATGAAAAACTGTTTTTT.

The chain links TRBV4-1 to TRBJ1-6; 11 positions agree with TRBD1. V shed 2 bases and J 10 bases; nucleotides not matched to a gene: 4. Germline V lookup: CDR1 MGHRA, CDR2 YSYEKL. The CDR3 covers 15 residues. The CDR3 nucleotides read TGCGCCAGCAGCCAACCGGGACAGGGGGACTCACCCCTCCACTTT. Protein sequence: CASSQPGQGDSPLHF.

The gene calls are TRBV10-3 and TRBJ2-3, with 8 bases identical to TRBD2. The CDR3 consists of 13 residues. Germline V lookup: CDR1 ENHRY, CDR2 SYGVKD. V dropped 7 bases and J dropped 2; count of bases not matched to a gene: 2. The CDR3 DNA follows: TGTGCCATCAAGCGGGAGCTCACAGATACGCAGTATTTT. Translated: CAIKRELTDTQYF.

The V call is TRBV20-1, the J call TRBJ2-7; D perhaps matches TRBD1 (5 bases). V lost 3 bases to trimming and J lost 2 bases, with 11 bases between them. From germline, CDR1 is DFQATT and CDR2 SNEGSKA (reference sequence). The CDR3 sequence is 13 residues long. The CDR3 nucleotides are TGCAGTGCTAGTTCAGGGATGACCTACGAGCAGTACTTC. Protein: CSASSGMTYEQYF.

The chain combines TRBV3-1 (or the pseudogene TRBV3-2) with TRBJ2-2, with a weak D call TRBD2 (5 bases). This CDR3 comprises 14 residues. V dropped 1 base and J dropped 5 bases, with 8 bases sitting between them. Germline loops: CDR1 LGHDT, CDR2 YNNKEL (reference sequence). For the CDR3, the DNA is TGTGCCAGCAGCCAAGCGAAGCGGACCGGGGAGCTGTTTTTT. It encodes CASSQAKRTGELFF.

The chain links TRBV6-2 or TRBV6-3 to TRBJ2-5, with TRBD2 as a possible D gene (5 bases). In germline, CDR1 is MNHEY, CDR2 SVGEGT. CDR3 length equals 15 residues. V lost 6 bases and J lost 5, with 19 bases in between. Here the CDR3 reads CASSPGLGRGETQYF. The DNA of the CDR3 is TGTGCCAGCAGCCCCGGACTCGGACGGGGTGAGACCCAGTACTTC.

The chain joins TRBV28 to TRBJ2-2; no firm D call. Trimming took 2 bases from V and 5 from J, leaving 12 bases between them. The CDR3 loop spans 15 amino acids. CDR1 is MDHEN and CDR2 is SYDVKM in the germline V gene. CDR3 region: CASSLLEAWTGELFF. CDR3 nucleotides: TGTGCCAGCAGTTTACTAGAGGCCTGGACCGGGGAGCTGTTTTTT.

This clone came up a few times. J is TRBJ1-2 and V is TRBV24-1; TRBD1 aligns across 7 bases. V gave up 12 bases and J gave up 6 bases; unmatched junction bases: 21. This CDR3 comprises 16 residues. Looked up from germline, CDR1 is KGHDR and CDR2 is SFDVKD. Here the CDR3 DNA reads TGTGCCGGAGGATTGGAGGGGGCGGGTGGAGCCGATGGCTACACCTTC. Translating it yields CAGGLEGAGGADGYTF.

The J gene is TRBJ1-1, the V gene TRBV4-1; 7 nucleotides align to TRBD1. There are 15 residues in the CDR3. V shed 0 bases and J 4 bases; nucleotides not matched to a gene: 5. Per the germline V gene, CDR1 is MGHRA and CDR2 is YSYEKL. CDR3 DNA sequence: TGCGCCAGCAGCCAAGAAGGGTCAGGGGGCACTGAAGCTTTCTTT. Translating it yields CASSQEGSGGTEAFF.

This clone was seen just once. This rearrangement joins TRBV19 to TRBJ2-5, with D possibly matching TRBD1 (6 bases). Trimming took off 7 bases at V and 4 bases at J, with 10 bases between the two ends. CDR3 size: 12 residues. Germline V gene data show CDR1 as LNHDA and CDR2 as SQIVND (reference sequence). The CDR3 region has the DNA TGTGCCAGTACGCAGGGGACAGAGACCCAGTACTTC. This gives the protein CASTQGTETQYF.

This chain links TRBV15 with TRBJ1-4; tentative D call: TRBD1 (6 bases). Trimming removed 6 bases at V and 4 bases at J, with 15 bases between. The CDR3 covers 15 residues. Germline lookup yields CDR1 LNHNV and CDR2 YYDKDF (reference sequence). The CDR3 region is CATSKGQSGNEKLFF. CDR3 DNA: TGTGCCACCAGTAAAGGACAGTCGGGTAATGAAAAACTGTTTTTT.

The genes are TRBV11-3 and TRBJ2-7; 7 bases are shared with TRBD2. The germline gives CDR1 SGHNT, CDR2 YENEEA. This CDR3 is 14 amino acids long. J lost 7 bases, V lost 2 bases, and 8 bases had no gene match. The CDR3 bases are TGTGCCAGCAGCTTAATGGGCGGGAGTCGGGAGCAGTACTTC. Protein product: CASSLMGGSREQYF.